Listed below are T cell receptor beta chains from one sample, sequenced in a study of metastatic and nonmetastatic thyroid tumors. MiXCR was used by TCRdb to re-call the PCR reads. The sample has roughly 15,000 clones; roughly a quarter are singletons. Sequencing used tumor tissue. These receptors were taken from a female donor with papillary thyroid cancer or a benign thyroid nodule (not recorded which). Some clones in this sample may be carry-over from other donors' samples. Both conserved end residues are trimmed from each CDR3.

len,v_gene,j_gene,CDR3aa
16,TRBV27,TRBJ2-3,ASSSRTSGATSTDTQY
13,TRBV3-1,TRBJ1-6,ASSQAGQFHSPLH
13,TRBV6-2/TRBV6-3,TRBJ2-1,AIGFSGSGSDEQF
13,TRBV5-5,TRBJ1-5,ASSLLQEGNQPQH
12,TRBV27,TRBJ2-5,ASILLAGKEAQY
13,TRBV6-1,TRBJ2-3,ASSDPGGRVDTQY
13,TRBV6-1,TRBJ2-2,ASSQRERLTGELF
14,TRBV4-1,TRBJ2-7,ASSERWHRGAYEQY
12,TRBV20-1,TRBJ1-6,SARKDSRISPLH
12,TRBV20-1,TRBJ1-1,SAARGQTNTEAF
11,TRBV28,TRBJ1-1,ASSLWGNTEAF
14,TRBV20-1,TRBJ2-6,SASPGQSSGANVLT
13,TRBV11-2,TRBJ2-7,ASSFRLTSGNEQY
12,TRBV6-1,TRBJ2-1,ASSPDWSYNEQF
16,TRBV7-3,TRBJ2-2,ASSLTGLAGGGTGELF
13,TRBV6-6,TRBJ1-2,ASSYSIRDSYGYT